These T cell receptor beta chains were read from a single sample in a study of blood T cell repertoires in COVID-19. TCRdb's table, derived via immunoSEQ multiplex PCR, lists solely in-frame clones and lacks some. The table shows more than 90,000 clones, with 60% to 85% occurring only once. The sequencing input was peripheral blood. These receptors were collected from a woman of 80 years or more with acute or convalescent COVID-19. The CDR3 runs from the conserved cysteine through the conserved F or W. A D gene is named only where the DNA matches it firmly. For some rows the clone size is stated as once, few or many, or as a class when expanded; others skip it.

abundance: .
d_gene: .
v_gene: TRBV4-3
j_gene: TRBJ1-2
CDR3aa: CASSQGGSDRQDGYTF
CDR3nt: TGCGCCAGCAGCCAAGGGGGGTCAGACAGGCAGGATGGCTACACCTTC

abundance: .
d_gene: TRBD1
v_gene: TRBV28
j_gene: TRBJ1-3
CDR3aa: CASSFLRYRGKGNTIYF
CDR3nt: TGTGCCAGCAGTTTCCTACGTTACAGGGGGAAGGGAAACACCATATATTTT

abundance: .
d_gene: .
v_gene: TRBV29-1
j_gene: TRBJ1-2
CDR3aa: CSVLESDYGYTF
CDR3nt: TGCAGCGTTCTTGAATCGGACTATGGCTACACCTTC

abundance: .
d_gene: .
v_gene: TRBV3-1/TRBV3-2
j_gene: TRBJ1-6
CDR3aa: CASSQDWEDLLHF
CDR3nt: TGTGCCAGCAGCCAAGATTGGGAGGACCTCCTCCACTTT

abundance: .
d_gene: TRBD2
v_gene: TRBV5-4
j_gene: TRBJ2-1
CDR3aa: CASSLGLLGTNNEQFF
CDR3nt: TGTGCCAGCAGCTTGGGTCTATTAGGGACTAACAATGAGCAGTTCTTC

abundance: .
d_gene: TRBD2
v_gene: TRBV6-5
j_gene: TRBJ2-3
CDR3aa: CASSYGLAGADTQYF
CDR3nt: TGTGCCAGCAGTTACGGGCTAGCGGGGGCAGATACGCAGTATTTT

abundance: once
d_gene: .
v_gene: TRBV28
j_gene: TRBJ1-6
CDR3aa: CASSHRPDKQNSPLHF
CDR3nt: TGTGCCAGCAGTCACAGACCGGACAAGCAAAATTCACCCCTCCACTTT

abundance: .
d_gene: .
v_gene: TRBV28
j_gene: TRBJ1-4
CDR3aa: CASSPAGGIRTNEKLFF
CDR3nt: TGTGCCAGCAGTCCCGCAGGTGGAATACGAACTAATGAAAAACTGTTTTTT

abundance: .
d_gene: TRBD1
v_gene: TRBV7-2
j_gene: TRBJ1-2
CDR3aa: CASSHSGGGQGLNGYTF
CDR3nt: TGTGCCAGCAGCCATTCGGGCGGGGGACAGGGTCTGAATGGCTACACCTTC

abundance: once
d_gene: TRBD2
v_gene: TRBV7-8
j_gene: TRBJ2-1
CDR3aa: CASSSGTTYNEQFF
CDR3nt: TGTGCCAGCAGCTCCGGGACTACCTACAATGAGCAGTTCTTC

abundance: .
d_gene: .
v_gene: TRBV2
j_gene: TRBJ1-3
CDR3aa: CASSEQGDTIYF
CDR3nt: TGTGCCAGCAGTGAACAGGGTGACACCATATATTTT

abundance: few
d_gene: .
v_gene: TRBV2
j_gene: TRBJ2-7
CDR3aa: CASSESRYEQYF
CDR3nt: TGTGCCAGCAGTGAATCCCGCTACGAGCAGTACTTC

abundance: .
d_gene: TRBD2
v_gene: TRBV28
j_gene: TRBJ2-4
CDR3aa: CASSLGVAGGPRNIQYF
CDR3nt: TGTGCCAGCAGTCTCGGGGTAGCGGGAGGGCCGAGGAACATTCAGTACTTC

abundance: .
d_gene: .
v_gene: TRBV4-3
j_gene: TRBJ2-4
CDR3aa: CASSLDREVNIQYF
CDR3nt: TGCGCCAGCAGCCTCGACAGGGAGGTCAACATTCAGTACTTC

abundance: once
d_gene: TRBD1
v_gene: TRBV6-5
j_gene: TRBJ2-3
CDR3aa: CASSLRDRFTDTQYF
CDR3nt: TGTGCCAGCAGTCTCCGGGACAGATTCACAGATACGCAGTATTTT

abundance: .
d_gene: .
v_gene: TRBV6-2/TRBV6-3
j_gene: TRBJ1-2
CDR3aa: CASSWDKGGGYTF
CDR3nt: TGTGCCAGCAGTTGGGACAAAGGAGGCGGCTACACCTTC

abundance: few
d_gene: TRBD1
v_gene: TRBV7-8
j_gene: TRBJ2-2
CDR3aa: CASSLAGTGSPGELFF
CDR3nt: TGTGCCAGCAGTTTAGCCGGGACAGGGAGTCCCGGGGAGCTGTTTTTT

abundance: .
d_gene: TRBD1
v_gene: TRBV25-1
j_gene: TRBJ2-5
CDR3aa: CASSDPPGTGGLQETQYF
CDR3nt: TGTGCCAGCAGTGACCCCCCCGGGACAGGGGGTCTCCAAGAGACCCAGTACTTC

abundance: few
d_gene: .
v_gene: TRBV7-9
j_gene: TRBJ2-3
CDR3aa: CASSLDLVRFKQYF
CDR3nt: TGTGCCAGCAGCTTAGATTTGGTCAGGTTTAAGCAGTATTTT

abundance: .
d_gene: .
v_gene: TRBV6-5
j_gene: TRBJ1-5
CDR3aa: CASQAGPLKPQHF
CDR3nt: TGTGCCAGTCAAGCGGGTCCCCTGAAGCCCCAGCATTTT

abundance: .
d_gene: TRBD2
v_gene: TRBV19
j_gene: TRBJ2-3
CDR3aa: CASSRGLAGTISTDTQYF
CDR3nt: TGTGCCAGTAGTAGAGGACTAGCGGGGACTATTAGCACAGATACGCAGTATTTT

abundance: .
d_gene: .
v_gene: TRBV3-1/TRBV3-2
j_gene: TRBJ2-1
CDR3aa: CASSIAANEQFF
CDR3nt: TGTGCCAGCAGCATAGCGGCCAATGAGCAGTTCTTC

abundance: once
d_gene: .
v_gene: TRBV6-2/TRBV6-3
j_gene: TRBJ1-1
CDR3aa: CASSSTENTEAFF
CDR3nt: TGTGCCAGCAGTTCTACAGAAAACACTGAAGCTTTCTTT

abundance: .
d_gene: TRBD2
v_gene: TRBV27
j_gene: TRBJ2-7
CDR3aa: CASRAWGGSEQYF
CDR3nt: TGTGCCAGCAGGGCCTGGGGGGGAAGCGAGCAGTACTTC

abundance: .
d_gene: TRBD2
v_gene: TRBV4-2
j_gene: TRBJ2-6
CDR3aa: CASSQDRSGSGGANVLTF
CDR3nt: TGTGCCAGCAGCCAAGACCGTAGCGGGAGCGGTGGGGCCAACGTCCTGACTTTC